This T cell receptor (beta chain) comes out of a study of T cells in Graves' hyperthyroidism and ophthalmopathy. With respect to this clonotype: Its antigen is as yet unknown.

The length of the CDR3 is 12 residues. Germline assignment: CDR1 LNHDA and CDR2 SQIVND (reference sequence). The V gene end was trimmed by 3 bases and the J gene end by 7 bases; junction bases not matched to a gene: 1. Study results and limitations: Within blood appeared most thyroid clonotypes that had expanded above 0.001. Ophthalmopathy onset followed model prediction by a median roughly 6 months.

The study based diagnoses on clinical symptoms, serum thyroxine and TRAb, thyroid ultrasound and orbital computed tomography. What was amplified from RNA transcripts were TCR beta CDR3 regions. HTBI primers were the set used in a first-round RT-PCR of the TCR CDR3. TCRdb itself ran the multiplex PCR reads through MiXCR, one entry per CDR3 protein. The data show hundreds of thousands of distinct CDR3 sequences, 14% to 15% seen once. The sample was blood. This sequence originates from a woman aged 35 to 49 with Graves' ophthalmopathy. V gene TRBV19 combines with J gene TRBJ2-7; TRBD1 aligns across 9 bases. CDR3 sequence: CASSMGTGEQYF. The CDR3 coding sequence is TGTGCCAGTAGTATGGGGACAGGGGAGCAGTACTTC.